One and the same sample provided the 8 T cell receptor beta chains below, sequenced in a study of beta chain features in type 1 diabetes. Whole-study results and caveats: Significant though moderate, a shortening of TCRB CDR3s appeared in all four CD4+ subsets of Type 1 diabetes patients.

No antigens are known for them. The study reverse transcribed the entire isolated RNA, so it sequenced expressed TCRB transcripts. This table comes from immunoSEQ multiplex PCR, and its TCRdb copy is limited to in-frame clones, with some not included. The profile shows 600,000 or so clones, roughly 12% of them singletons. Sequenced input: naive CD4+ T cells from blood. The receptor set was obtained from a man aged 25-45 years with type 1 diabetes.

DNA for the CDR3: TGTGCCTGGGCCCTGGGGGAAGGTCAGTACTTC. Amino acid sequence: CAWALGEGQYF. The genes are TRBV30 and TRBJ2-5; perhaps D is TRBD1 or TRBD2 (5 bases each). V was shortened by 5 bases and J by 11 bases, with 15 bases between the two germline ends. Germline CDR1 is GTSNPN and CDR2 is SVGIG (reference sequence). This CDR3 spans 11 amino acids.

This clone occurred a few times. This chain connects TRBV30 to TRBJ1-3; D is possibly TRBD1 (6 bases). The CDR3 is made up of 14 amino acids. Germline lookup yields CDR1 GTSNPN and CDR2 SVGIG (reference sequence). Trimming removed 5 bases from V and 4 bases from J, with 15 bases in between. DNA of the CDR3: TGTGCCTGGGACACAGGGACTACAGGAAACACCATATATTTT. Encoded protein: CAWDTGTTGNTIYF.

This clone was seen a few times. V is TRBV9 and J is TRBJ1-1; D is ambiguous. Deletions cut 3 bases from V and 3 bases from J, with 3 bases between. CDR1 is SGDLS and CDR2 is YYNGEE in the germline V gene. The CDR3 is 11 residues long. DNA for the CDR3: TGTGCCAGCAGCGGGGACACTGAAGCTTTCTTT. It codes for CASSGDTEAFF.

This clone was detected a few times. The gene calls are TRBV5-4 and TRBJ2-1; D may be TRBD2 (6 bases). V dropped 1 base and J dropped 7 bases, with 12 bases sitting between them. The germline gives CDR1 SGHNT, CDR2 YYREEE (reference sequence). The CDR3 contains 14 residues. CDR3 in amino acids: CASSLSGGSNEQFF. DNA for the CDR3: TGTGCCAGCAGCTTGTCTGGGGGGAGTAATGAGCAGTTCTTC. Together with reference TRBV5-4 and TRBJ2-1, the CDR3 gives the full variable domain: ETGVTQSPTHLIKTRGQQVTLRCSSQSGHNTVSWYQQALGQGPQFIFQYYREEENGRGNFPPRFSGLQFPNYSSELNVNALELDDSALYLCASSLSGGSNEQFFGPGTRLTVL.

This clone occurred a few times. The rearrangement links TRBV29-1 to TRBJ1-6; 7 nucleotides agree with TRBD1. Trimming cost V 5 bases and J 9 bases; bases outside gene matches: 7. This CDR3 region has 13 residues. Looked up from germline, CDR1 is SQVTM and CDR2 is ANQGSEA. The CDR3 spells CSVRDREVSPLHF. The CDR3 nucleotides are TGCAGCGTTCGGGACAGAGAAGTTTCACCCCTCCACTTT.

The chain carries TRBV9 and TRBJ2-6; 7 nucleotides line up with TRBD2. The J segment lost 1 base and the V segment lost 0 bases, leaving 4 bases of the junction unmatched. Germline values: CDR1 SGDLS, CDR2 YYNGEE. The CDR3 runs to 17 residues. DNA for the CDR3: TGTGCCAGCAGCGTAGGGGAGGGTAGGTCTGGGGCCAACGTCCTGACTTTC. Its protein product is CASSVGEGRSGANVLTF.

This chain links TRBV6-6 with TRBJ2-1; the D gene is possibly TRBD2 (6 bases). Germline loops: CDR1 MNHNY, CDR2 SVGAGI (reference sequence). CDR3 size: 14 residues. V lost 5 bases and J lost 8, with 16 bases in between. The CDR3 nucleotides are TGTGCCAGCAGTCCGGGACTGTTTATCGATGAGCAGTTCTTC. Translated, it gives CASSPGLFIDEQFF.

This clone was picked up a small number of times. This chain joins TRBV4-3 and TRBJ1-3, with a possible D match to TRBD1 (5 bases). This CDR3 has 18 residues. Trimming cost V 1 base and J 0 bases, with 16 bases left between them. From germline, CDR1 is LGHNA and CDR2 YSLEER. CDR3: CASSQAPGRATSGNTIYF. CDR3 in DNA: TGCGCCAGCAGCCAAGCCCCTGGCAGGGCCACCTCTGGAAACACCATATATTTT.